The subject of this entry is one TCR beta chain. This receptor's antigen is unknown. It has no much larger one-base neighbor in the sample; base qualities were not kept. This sample was included in a study of shared clonotypes between healthy human individuals (dated by TCRdb to 2018 to 2020). Study-wide context: A few men and a couple of women, aged 18 to 49 years, made up the cohort. Different laboratories and diverse techniques were used to prepare libraries and sequence TCR repertoires, to increase sequencing depth and limit assay-specific biases. To estimate repertoire size and how much clonotype sharing occurs between individuals, the study deeply sequenced the blood TCR repertoires of 4 to 6 healthy adults. Between about 0.85 and 9.5 billion PBMCs per donor were obtained by leukapheresis. Per donor, three plates each were used for CD4 naive and CD4 memory, two for CD8 naive, and one for CD8 memory. Here is what the overall study found, with its caveats: Based on pairwise subsampling, the degree of clonotype sharing among donors was expected to be affected by sequencing depth. Larger estimated clonotype richness was generally found for naive subsets than for memory subsets. Sharing across a few donors was observed for about 4.8% of naive CD4, less than 4% of naive CD8, over 2% of memory CD4, and about 0.4% of memory CD8 clonotypes. Even with the large sequencing depth, rarefaction of the sorted-subset datasets indicated that sequencing was incomplete. Compared with non-shared clonotypes, clonotypes shared by all four sorted-subset donors had higher generation probabilities. Because the study included only a small number of donors, the genetic and exposure-history diversity represented was limited. Sampling was restricted to blood, and TCR repertoires in tissues likely differ from the TCR repertoires found in blood.

TCR CDR3 regions were amplified from genomic DNA by multiplex PCR using the deep immunoSEQ assay. Extracted genomic DNA from each cell subset was distributed evenly across all wells of several immunoSEQ 96-well plates, and each plate was treated as a replicate. For sorted subsets, 200 to 250 ng of genomic DNA, equivalent to 25,000 to 35,000 T cell genomes, went into each replicate PCR. Purified libraries were quantified with a Qubit 3.0 fluorometer, sized on a Bioanalyzer 2100, and re-quantified with the KAPA Library Quantification kit. Every immunoSEQ 96-well plate was sequenced on a dedicated single-read 150-cycle Illumina NextSeq 550 flow cell. Regarding the original processing steps: Because only junctional sequences without quality scores were contained in the immunoSEQ output, filtering matching that applied to full-length reads could not be performed. To assign V/J genes and CDR3, sequences were annotated against IMGT germline references using PyIR, a Python wrapper for IgBLAST v1.9. Reads with weak V/J assignments (E-value above 1e-6), missing CDR3, stop codons, out-of-frame junctions, or ambiguous translated residues were removed. V3J clonotypes were defined as sequences sharing the same inferred V gene, J gene, and CDR3 amino acid sequence. Percentage overlap between repertoires was calculated by dividing the number of shared unique clonotypes by the size of the smaller repertoire. Richness of each repertoire was evaluated using RTK rarefaction, the Chao1 estimator, and Recon v2.1 estimates of unobserved clonotypes. OLGA was used to compute generation probabilities for all TCRbeta clonotypes that the gDNA method yielded from a handful of donors. What TCRdb holds here is the immuneACCESS table cut down to in-frame rearrangements. Part of the clones is not present; checked against another copy, under half of the missing clones reflect an unresolved V gene, and the others are unexplained. For V, J and clone size, that table is used; D and trimming come from the DNA. The sample table records 2.3 million or so clones; approximately 95% of these occur just once. The leading ten clones occupy 0.39% of the sample.

The donors were healthy, HIV-negative adults who had no recently reported acute infections or vaccinations. Only Caucasian adults living in Nashville, Tennessee, USA were represented among the donors. CD4+ T cells were enriched by magnetic negative selection; naive cells were then positively selected on CD45RA, and the negative fraction formed the memory subset. Blood was obtained by leukapheresis, after which PBMCs were separated by Ficoll-Histopaque density gradient centrifugation and cryopreserved in liquid nitrogen vapor phase. Purity and quantity of every magnetically sorted T cell population were checked by analytical flow cytometry. Each sorted fraction had its genomic DNA isolated and then quantified by UV absorbance on a Nanodrop 2000c. CDR1 SGHRS and CDR2 YFSETQ were looked up in the germline V gene. V loses 4 bases at its end and J loses 7 bases; junction bases beyond the gene matches: 15. The CDR3, from cysteine to phenylalanine, totals 19 residues. The kept DNA is CDR3 alone, 57 bases in frame from the first base.

The receptor comes from a man younger than 30 in good health. Some clones in this sample may be carry-over from other donors' samples. The chain was built from TRBV5-1 and TRBJ2-1, with 15 bases matching TRBD2. The specimen sequenced was naive CD4+ T cells from PBMCs. The cell subset or site label for this specimen denotes: CD45RA+ positively selected. The CDR3 sequence is CASSEQHGLAGGRGNEQFF. The DNA reads as follows: TGCGCCAGCAGCGAACAACATGGACTAGCGGGAGGGAGAGGGAATGAGCAGTTCTTC.